The present entry profiles one T cell receptor beta chain with its context. This sample is drawn from a study of blood T cell repertoires in COVID-19. Overall study context: Sites in the United States, Italy and Spain provided acute and convalescent COVID-19 samples. Sources were T cells, B-cell-depleted T cells, or PBMCs; the material itself was cDNA or gDNA.

Germline lookup yields CDR1 MNHEY and CDR2 SMNVEV (reference sequence). The V gene end was trimmed by 6 bases and the J gene end by 0 bases; junction bases not matched to a gene: 17. This CDR3 region has 20 residues. Original processing methods: Amplifying reference gene primers gave estimates of nucleated cell counts. Clones were read by immunoSEQ multiplex PCR, and TCRdb kept only the in-frame ones, dropping some. V and J calls and clone size follow that table, whereas D and trimming were derived from the DNA. The sample lists 150,000 to 180,000 clones; 88% were seen once. The receptor's source is a woman between 65 and 79 years old with acute or convalescent COVID-19. Sequenced: peripheral blood. V usage is TRBV27 and J usage is TRBJ2-4; 10 bases are shared with TRBD1. CDR3 sequence reads: CASRPGQGSYNLLAKNIQYF. The CDR3 nucleotides read TGTGCCAGCAGACCGGGACAGGGGAGTTACAACTTACTAGCCAAAAACATTCAGTACTTC.